Presented here are 16 T cell receptor beta chains from one specimen sequenced in a study of blood T cell repertoires in COVID-19. The assay was immunoSEQ multiplex PCR, and TCRdb's table has in-frame clones only and misses some. The sample has roughly 120,000 clones, roughly 80% seen once. The sequencing sample was made of peripheral blood. The receptors derive from a man younger than 45 with acute or convalescent COVID-19.

This clone has a count of ten or more. The chain combines TRBV6-4 with TRBJ2-3; no firm D call. Germline CDR1 is MRHNA and CDR2 is SNTAGT. V was trimmed by 0 bases and J by 6 bases, leaving 10 bases between them. This CDR3 spans 14 amino acids. The CDR3 sequence is CASSDSAFLDTQYF. CDR3 nucleotide sequence: TGTGCCAGCAGTGACTCGGCTTTTCTTGATACGCAGTATTTT.

There are a few counts of this clone. The chain employs TRBV19 and TRBJ1-3, with TRBD1 matching over 7 bases. The germline V gene has CDR1 LNHDA and CDR2 SQIVND (reference sequence). This CDR3 has 18 residues. The V segment lost 6 bases and the J segment 2 bases; nucleotides outside the gene matches: 16. The CDR3 sequence: CASSTTWATGSPGNTIYF. CDR3 bases: TGTGCCAGTAGCACAACCTGGGCGACAGGGTCCCCTGGAAACACCATATATTTT.

The chain combines TRBV9 with TRBJ2-3; a possible D gene is TRBD2 (6 bases). Looked up from germline, CDR1 is SGDLS and CDR2 is YYNGEE. V lost 0 bases to trimming and J lost 1 base, with 18 bases between them. This CDR3 has 18 residues. The CDR3 DNA is TGTGCCAGCAGCGTAGAGGGAGGCCCCCGGGGTGGCACAGATACGCAGTATTTT. Its translation: CASSVEGGPRGGTDTQYF.

The table lists this clone with a count of one. The rearrangement joins TRBV7-2 to TRBJ1-2; weak D call: TRBD1 (5 bases). The V gene's germline CDR1 is SGHTA and CDR2 FQGNSA. V lost 2 bases and J lost 7, with 14 bases in between. The CDR3 spans 14 residues. In nucleotides, the CDR3 is TGTGCCAGCAGCTTAAAGGGGCGAGAGAGTGGCTACACCTTC. Amino acids: CASSLKGRESGYTF.

The chain carries TRBV19 and TRBJ2-3, with D possibly matching TRBD2 (5 bases). The V end lost 3 bases, the J end lost 0 bases, and 7 bases lay between the germline ends. CDR3 length equals 14 residues. Germline lookup yields CDR1 LNHDA and CDR2 SQIVND (reference sequence). The CDR3 protein is CASSMSGSTDTQYF. The CDR3 nucleotides are TGTGCCAGTAGTATGAGCGGAAGCACAGATACGCAGTATTTT.

The CDR3 reads CASSPGTDNQPQHF. CDR3 DNA sequence: TGTGCCAGCTCACCAGGGACAGACAATCAGCCCCAGCATTTT. The rearrangement joins TRBV18 to TRBJ1-5; 7 bases line up with TRBD1. CDR1 KGHSH and CDR2 LQKENI come from the germline V gene. V gave up 2 bases and J gave up 3 bases; unmatched junction bases: 1. The CDR3 length is 14 residues.

The CDR3 loop reads CATSSGVGSGRAAYNEQFF. The CDR3 nucleotides are TGTGCCACCAGCAGTGGTGTGGGTAGCGGGAGGGCCGCCTACAATGAGCAGTTCTTC. This chain connects TRBV15 to TRBJ2-1; 11 nucleotides align to TRBD2. This CDR3 has 19 amino acids. J lost 2 bases, V lost 3 bases, and 12 bases had no gene match. CDR1 and CDR2 (germline): LNHNV, YYDKDF (reference sequence). The full variable domain, completed using reference TRBV15 and TRBJ2-1, is DAMVIQNPRYQVTQFGKPVTLSCSQTLNHNVMYWYQQKSSQAPKLLFHYYDKDFNNEADTPDNFQSRRPNTSFCFLDIRSPGLGDTAMYLCATSSGVGSGRAAYNEQFFGPGTRLTVL.

The chain combines TRBV7-6 with TRBJ1-6; TRBD1 might be the D (5 bases). The V gene lost 6 bases and the J gene lost 7 bases, with 13 bases spanning the gap. CDR1 and CDR2 (germline): SGHVS, FNYEAQ. This CDR3 region has 14 residues. The DNA for the CDR3 is TGTGCCAGCAGGTCAGGGATGAGGAATTCACCCCTCCACTTT. As protein: CASRSGMRNSPLHF.

V and J are TRBV2 and TRBJ2-3, with TRBD2 matching 14 bases. Germline CDR1 and CDR2: SNHLY and FYNNEI. This CDR3 is 19 amino acids long. Trimming took 1 base from V and 4 from J; bases not matched to a gene: 10. The CDR3 DNA reads as TGTGCCAGCAGTGAAGGACTAGCGGGAGGGCAAGCTCCCGCAGATACGCAGTATTTT. This sequence encodes CASSEGLAGGQAPADTQYF.

This chain links TRBV3-1 (or the pseudogene TRBV3-2) with TRBJ1-2, with 7 bases matching TRBD1. The CDR3 has 15 amino acids. Trimming at V came to 4 bases and at J to 0 bases, leaving 5 bases not matched to a gene. Germline CDR1 and CDR2: LGHDT and YNNKEL (reference sequence). The CDR3 region has the DNA TGTGCCAGCAGCCTCCTACAGGGGACTAACTATGGCTACACCTTC. It specifies CASSLLQGTNYGYTF.

V gene TRBV19 combines with J gene TRBJ2-1; 7 bases fit TRBD2. CDR1 and CDR2 (germline): LNHDA, SQIVND (reference sequence). The CDR3 loop spans 15 amino acids. The V segment lost 7 bases and the J segment 2 bases; nucleotides outside the gene matches: 8. This CDR3 is CASKLGRATYNEQFF. The CDR3 DNA sequence: TGTGCCAGTAAGCTAGGGAGGGCCACCTACAATGAGCAGTTCTTC. Full variable domain (missing parts from reference TRBV19 and TRBJ2-1): DGGITQSPKYLFRKEGQNVTLSCEQNLNHDAMYWYRQDPGQGLRLIYYSQIVNDFQKGDIAEGYSVSREKKESFPLTVTSAQKNPTAFYLCASKLGRATYNEQFFGPGTRLTVL.

This clone came up once. The chain couples TRBV18 to TRBJ2-5; D possibly corresponds to TRBD1 (6 bases). CDR1 and CDR2 (germline): KGHSH, LQKENI. CDR3 length: 18 residues. V lost 0 bases and J lost 0, with 17 bases in between. In DNA, the CDR3 is TGTGCCAGCTCACCACCGTTGGACAGTCAGGTTTACCAAGAGACCCAGTACTTC. Its translation is CASSPPLDSQVYQETQYF.

This rearrangement joins TRBV9 to TRBJ1-2; unclear D gene. The CDR3 runs to 14 residues. V was trimmed by 0 bases and J by 8 bases, leaving 14 bases between them. Germline CDR1 and CDR2: SGDLS and YYNGEE. CDR3 loop: CASSVEGRQRGYTF. The CDR3, as DNA: TGTGCCAGCAGCGTAGAAGGGAGGCAGAGGGGCTACACCTTC. Based on the CDR3 plus reference TRBV9 and TRBJ1-2, the full variable domain is DSGVTQTPKHLITATGQRVTLRCSPRSGDLSVYWYQQSLDQGLQFLIQYYNGEERAKGNILERFSAQQFPDLHSELNLSSLELGDSALYFCASSVEGRQRGYTFGSGTRLTVV.

The chain carries TRBV2 and TRBJ2-5, with D hard to call. This CDR3 contains 11 residues. The ends were cut back, 7 bases at V and 13 bases at J, with 16 bases in the middle. Germline CDR1 is SNHLY and CDR2 is FYNNEI. The DNA of the CDR3 is TGTGCCAGCATCGACTCCCAGACCTCGTACTTC. This codes for CASIDSQTSYF. Full variable domain (outside the CDR3, taken from reference TRBV2 and TRBJ2-5): EPEVTQTPSHQVTQMGQEVILRCVPISNHLYFYWYRQILGQKVEFLVSFYNNEISEKSEIFDDQFSVERPDGSNFTLKIRSTKLEDSAMYFCASIDSQTSYFGPGTRLLVL.

The chain is built from TRBV7-8 and TRBJ1-1; 8 bases match TRBD1. The CDR3 runs 15 residues. The V gene end was trimmed by 3 bases and the J gene end by 1 base; junction bases not matched to a gene: 4. Germline lookup yields CDR1 SGHVS and CDR2 FQNEAQ. As DNA, the CDR3 is TGTGCCAGCAGCTTGGTTACAGGGGGGAACACTGAAGCTTTCTTT. This encodes CASSLVTGGNTEAFF.

The rearrangement uses TRBV7-2 and TRBJ1-1; a possible D gene is TRBD1 (5 bases). CDR1 and CDR2 from the germline V gene are SGHTA and FQGNSA. Trimming removed 6 bases at V and 5 bases at J, with 16 bases between. The CDR3 contains 14 residues. CDR3 sequence reads: CASSSIRGGTEAFF. CDR3 coding DNA: TGTGCCAGCAGTTCCATTAGGGGAGGGACTGAAGCTTTCTTT. Variable domain in full (rest from reference TRBV7-2 and TRBJ1-1): GAGVSQSPSNKVTEKGKDVELRCDPISGHTALYWYRQSLGQGLEFLIYFQGNSAPDKSGLPSDRFSAERTGGSVSTLTIQRTQQEDSAVYLCASSSIRGGTEAFFGQGTRLTVV.